This is a list of T cell receptor beta chains from one sample in a study of response to subunit inactivated influenza vaccine. One entry per CDR3 protein results from TCRdb running MiXCR on the RT-PCR reads. The table lists approximately 520,000 distinct CDR3 sequences, about 15% of them singletons, with roughly 3.1% in the top ten. This specimen was CD4+ T cells sorted from PBMCs, taken roughly 24 months after vaccination. These receptors all come from a man between 50 and 69 years old who received an inactivated influenza vaccine. Each CDR3 is given with its conserved first and last residue. A D gene is named only where the DNA matches it firmly. The size entry is marked missing in some rows and otherwise reads once, few, many or a size class.

V gene	clone size	D gene	J gene	CDR3 DNA	CDR3 protein
TRBV29-1	many	TRBD1	TRBJ2-7	TGCAGCGCCTACCAGGGGGCCCACGGCGAGCAGTACTTC	CSAYQGAHGEQYF
TRBV10-3	many	.	TRBJ1-4	TGTGCCATCAGTGAGTCGCCATCGAGTTTTGAAAAACTGTTTTTT	CAISESPSSFEKLFF
TRBV7-9	.	.	TRBJ1-4	TGTGCCAGCAGCACCCATGGTAACGAAAAACTGTTTTTT	CASSTHGNEKLFF
TRBV7-6	.	TRBD2	TRBJ2-5	TGTGCCAGCAGCTTAGCACCCGGACTAGCGGGCCTTACTTACCAAGAGACCCAGTACTTC	CASSLAPGLAGLTYQETQYF
TRBV7-9	few	TRBD2	TRBJ2-2	TGTGCCAGCAGCTCAGGACTAGCGGTTCTTACCGGGGAGCTGTTTTTT	CASSSGLAVLTGELFF
TRBV6-2/TRBV6-3	few	.	TRBJ1-5	TGTGCCAGCAGCGCCGGGGGTCGACGCAATCAGCCCCAGCATTTT	CASSAGGRRNQPQHF
TRBV5-1	many	.	TRBJ2-3	TGCGCCAGCAGCGGGGGAGGATCCTTCGGAGATACGCAGTATTTT	CASSGGGSFGDTQYF
TRBV6-5	few	TRBD1	TRBJ2-2	TGTGCCAGCAGTTACCTGGACAGGTTGTCCGGGGAGCTGTTTTTT	CASSYLDRLSGELFF
TRBV7-9	many	.	TRBJ1-1	TGTGCCAGCAGCTTGCGAGGCCCACCCACTGAAGCTTTCTTT	CASSLRGPPTEAFF
TRBV4-1	.	TRBD1	TRBJ1-5	TGCGCCAGCAGCCAAGATCAGGGGGTACAGCCCCAGCATTTT	CASSQDQGVQPQHF
TRBV12-3/TRBV12-4	few	TRBD1	TRBJ1-5	TGTGCCAGCAGTTTCCGGGACAGGGCCTTAAATCAGCCCCAGCATTTT	CASSFRDRALNQPQHF
TRBV4-2	.	TRBD2	TRBJ2-7	TGTGCCAGCAGCCAAGATGCCGGGACTACTCCCTACGAGCAGTACTTC	CASSQDAGTTPYEQYF
TRBV6-2/TRBV6-3	many	.	TRBJ2-4	TGTGCCAGCAGTTTGTCAGCCAAAAACATTCAGTACTTC	CASSLSAKNIQYF
TRBV2	.	.	TRBJ2-7	TGTGCCAGCAGTGGTATCCAGGGGAACTACGAGCAGTACTTC	CASSGIQGNYEQYF
TRBV27	.	.	TRBJ1-6	TGTGCCAGCAGTCTGGGGACTGCCTCACCCCTCCACTTT	CASSLGTASPLHF
TRBV7-2	few	TRBD1	TRBJ1-5	TGTGCCAGCAGCCAACGACAGGGGCGGCAGCCCCAGCATTTT	CASSQRQGRQPQHF
TRBV2	many	TRBD2	TRBJ2-1	TGTGCCAGCAGTGAAAGGGCGGGGGGGTCGAATGAGCAGTTCTTC	CASSERAGGSNEQFF
TRBV29-1	many	TRBD2	TRBJ2-1	TGCAGCGTCTTTGACTACGGGACTATAAATGAGCAGTTCTTC	CSVFDYGTINEQFF
TRBV6-5	few	.	TRBJ2-7	TGTGCCAGCAGTTTTAGCCGGGCCTCCTACGAGCAGTACTTC	CASSFSRASYEQYF
TRBV5-1	few	TRBD2	TRBJ2-7	TGCGCCAGCAGGACTAGCGGGGGCGATTACGAGCAGTACTTC	CASRTSGGDYEQYF
TRBV20-1	.	.	TRBJ2-3	TGCAGTGCTAAAGATCTAAGTTTCGGGAGTGGCACAGATACGCAGTATTTT	CSAKDLSFGSGTDTQYF
TRBV20-1	few	TRBD2	TRBJ2-1	TGCAGTTCCGGGACTAGCGGGAGGGCCGTTTACAATGAGCAGTTCTTC	CSSGTSGRAVYNEQFF
TRBV12-3/TRBV12-4	few	TRBD2	TRBJ2-5	TGTGCCAGCAGTTTCTTTGGGCTAGCGGTACCTCAAGAGACCCAGTACTTC	CASSFFGLAVPQETQYF
TRBV20-1	.	.	TRBJ2-7	TGCAGTGCCCCGGGAGAAAACTACGAGCAGTACTTC	CSAPGENYEQYF
TRBV6-2/TRBV6-3	few	.	TRBJ2-2	TGTGCCAGCAATTTGTCCGGGGAGCTGTTTTTT	CASNLSGELFF
TRBV12-3/TRBV12-4	few	.	TRBJ1-2	TGTGCCAGCAGCACGACCGTGGGCTATGGCTACACCTTC	CASSTTVGYGYTF
TRBV20-1	.	TRBD1	TRBJ1-5	TGCAGTGCTAAGACAGGGGGAGCAGACCCCCAGCATTTT	CSAKTGGADPQHF
TRBV10-2	.	TRBD2	TRBJ2-7	TGCGCCAGCACAAGCGGGAGGCCCCTCGAGCAGTACTTC	CASTSGRPLEQYF
TRBV7-2	few	.	TRBJ1-1	TGTGCCAGCAGCTTCTTACCAGGAGAAGCTTTCTTT	CASSFLPGEAFF
TRBV4-2	.	TRBD1	TRBJ2-1	TGTGCCAGCAGCCAAGCGGGACAGGTATACAATGAGCAGTTCTTC	CASSQAGQVYNEQFF
TRBV4-3	few	.	TRBJ1-1	TGCGCCAGCAGCCAGGATGAAGCTTTCTTT	CASSQDEAFF
TRBV12-3/TRBV12-4	few	TRBD1	TRBJ1-2	TGTACTGTCGCGACAGGGGGCAGGAGAAACTATGGCTACACCTTC	CTVATGGRRNYGYTF
TRBV2	.	TRBD1	TRBJ2-7	TGTGCCGGATCTACAGGGGCCCTGGCCTACGAGCAGTACTTC	CAGSTGALAYEQYF
TRBV10-3	.	TRBD2	TRBJ2-3	TGTGCCATCAGTGAGTCGATCGGGGGACTAGCGGGCTTAGATACGCAGTATTTT	CAISESIGGLAGLDTQYF
TRBV6-1	few	TRBD1	TRBJ2-5	TGTGCCAGCAGTGAAGTCGCAGGGGGAGAGACCCAGTACTTC	CASSEVAGGETQYF
TRBV3-1	few	.	TRBJ2-7	TGTGCCAGCAGCCGCGGGACGGTTCCCTACGAGCAGTACTTC	CASSRGTVPYEQYF
TRBV6-1	few	TRBD2	TRBJ2-6	TGTGCCAGCAGTGAAGGACTAGCGCCCGTCTCTGGGGCCAACGTCCTGACTTTC	CASSEGLAPVSGANVLTF
TRBV20-1	few	TRBD1	TRBJ2-5	TGCAGTGCAATCCTCCAGGGGGCGCGGACAGAGACCCAGTACTTC	CSAILQGARTETQYF
TRBV7-2	.	TRBD2	TRBJ2-3	TGTGCCAGCAGCTTGACTAGCGGGGGACGGTCATATACGCAGTATTTT	CASSLTSGGRSYTQYF
TRBV5-6	once	TRBD1	TRBJ1-1	TGTGCCAGCAGCAAGATCAAAATTGGGACAGAGAACACTGAAGCTTTCTTT	CASSKIKIGTENTEAFF
TRBV20-1	few	.	TRBJ2-4	TGCAGTGCTAGTCATCCGGGACAAATAAACATTCAGTACTTC	CSASHPGQINIQYF
TRBV7-2	.	.	TRBJ2-1	TGTGCCAGCAGCTTAGTGGGCAGGGTTAGTGGCAATGAGCAGTTCTTC	CASSLVGRVSGNEQFF
TRBV5-1	many	TRBD1	TRBJ2-1	TGCGCCAGCGCGGGCCCAGGGGGCACCTACAATGAGCAGTTCTTC	CASAGPGGTYNEQFF
TRBV25-1	many	.	TRBJ2-3	TGTGCCAGCAGTGATGGGGTAGATACGCAGTATTTT	CASSDGVDTQYF
TRBV7-2	.	.	TRBJ1-4	TGTGCCAGCAGCGTGGGGGGCATTAATGAAAAACTGTTTTTT	CASSVGGINEKLFF
TRBV7-2	.	TRBD2	TRBJ2-3	TGTGCCAGCAGCATTACTAGCGGGACCACAGATACGCAGTATTTT	CASSITSGTTDTQYF
TRBV5-1	.	TRBD1	TRBJ1-3	TGCGCCAGCACCAGGGACAGGCGCTCTGGAAACACCATATATTTT	CASTRDRRSGNTIYF
TRBV5-1	few	TRBD2	TRBJ2-7	TGCGCCAGCAGCCCTCAGCGGGGCTCCTACGAGCAGTACTTC	CASSPQRGSYEQYF
TRBV20-1	.	TRBD2	TRBJ2-5	TGCAGTGTTTGGGAGGAGCGGGGGGCCAGGGAGACCCAGTACTTC	CSVWEERGARETQYF
TRBV6-2/TRBV6-3	few	.	TRBJ1-1	TGTGCCAGCAGTCGCGGACTGGAAGCTTTCTTT	CASSRGLEAFF
TRBV5-1	once	.	TRBJ2-2	TGCGCCAGCAGCCGGACTACCAGAAGTCGGACCGGGGAGCTGTTTTTT	CASSRTTRSRTGELFF
TRBV5-1	.	.	TRBJ2-7	TGCGCCAGCAGGTTAGATAACGGCGCGAACTACGAGCAGTACTTC	CASRLDNGANYEQYF
TRBV5-1	.	.	TRBJ2-7	TGCGCCAGCAGCTTGGGCGGGTTGTCCATGGGCTACGAGCAGTACTTC	CASSLGGLSMGYEQYF
TRBV6-5	.	.	TRBJ2-5	TGTGCCAGCAGCTACGCCACGATATCGGTAGCGGTCAAAAGGGTGACCCAGTACTTC	CASSYATISVAVKRVTQYF
TRBV3-1	few	.	TRBJ2-5	TGTGCCAGCAGCCAAGTGAGGAGGGTCGCAGGGGAAGAGACCCAGTACTTC	CASSQVRRVAGEETQYF
TRBV20-1	many	.	TRBJ2-5	TGCAGTGCTCTCTCTGAGGGAGTCCAGCAAGAGACCCAGTACTTC	CSALSEGVQQETQYF